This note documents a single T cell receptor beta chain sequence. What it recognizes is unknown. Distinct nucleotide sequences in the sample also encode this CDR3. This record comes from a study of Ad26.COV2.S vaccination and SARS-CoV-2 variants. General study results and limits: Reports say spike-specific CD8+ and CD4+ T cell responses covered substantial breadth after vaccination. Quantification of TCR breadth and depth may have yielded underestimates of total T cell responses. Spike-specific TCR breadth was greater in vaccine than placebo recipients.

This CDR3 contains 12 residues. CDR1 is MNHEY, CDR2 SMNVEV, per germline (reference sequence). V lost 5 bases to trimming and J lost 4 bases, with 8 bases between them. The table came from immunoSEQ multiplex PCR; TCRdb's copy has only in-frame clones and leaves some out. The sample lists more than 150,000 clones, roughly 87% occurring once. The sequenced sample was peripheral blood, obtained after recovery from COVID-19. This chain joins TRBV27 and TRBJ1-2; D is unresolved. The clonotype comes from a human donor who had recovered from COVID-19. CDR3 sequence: CASSPRGYGYTF. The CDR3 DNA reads TGTGCCAGCAGTCCCCGGGGCTATGGCTACACCTTC.